Presented here are 3 T cell receptor beta chains from one specimen sequenced in a study of T-cell reconstitution after alpha-beta-depleted transplantation in children. Unique molecular identifiers tagged the TCRbeta library. One entry per CDR3 protein results from TCRdb running MiXCR on the PCR reads. There are 580,000 or so distinct CDR3 sequences in the sample; approximately 22% occur only once, and about 14% lies in the top ten. The sequences come from PBMCs, mostly from graft donor cells, collected 360 days after TCRalphabeta/CD19-depleted stem cell transplant. These receptors came from a boy in the first two years of life who had a stem cell transplant for acute myeloid leukemia, so the T cells may come from the graft donor.

This clonotype came up many times. The chain carries TRBV12-3 or TRBV12-4 and TRBJ2-1, with 8 bases matching TRBD1. After removal of 4 bases from V and 6 bases from J, the junction contained 11 bases not matched to a gene. CDR3 size: 16 residues. The CDR3 nucleotides read TGTGCCAGCAGTTCCTTGACGGGACAGGTCTTCAATGAGCAGTTCTTC. Protein sequence: CASSSLTGQVFNEQFF.

This clonotype was counted only a few times. This rearrangement joins TRBV7-9 to TRBJ2-1, with D possibly being TRBD2 (6 bases). Germline V lookup: CDR1 SEHNR, CDR2 FQNEAQ (reference sequence). There are 16 residues in the CDR3. Trimming cost V 1 base and J 1 base, with 11 bases left between them. The CDR3 region is CASSLGPGLSYNEQFF. CDR3 bases: TGTGCCAGCAGCTTAGGGCCGGGACTGTCCTACAATGAGCAGTTCTTC.

This clonotype occurred a few times. The V gene is TRBV6-6, the J gene TRBJ2-3; D unresolved. The length of the CDR3 is 11 residues. V shed 6 bases and J shed 6 bases, with 7 bases lying between them. Germline V gene lookup returns CDR1 MNHNY and CDR2 SVGAGI (reference sequence). CDR3 sequence (DNA): TGTGCCAGCAGGAAAGTTGATACGCAGTATTTT. Its protein is CASRKVDTQYF.